The present entry profiles one T cell receptor beta chain with its context. No antigen is known for it. This entry belongs to a study of Tregs in tolerant kidney transplant recipients. Germline V lookup: CDR1 MNHEY, CDR2 SMNVEV (reference sequence). The CDR3 is made up of 15 amino acids. V lost 5 bases to trimming and J lost 4 bases; unmatched junction nucleotides: 10. Recipients received nonmyeloablative bone marrow transplants from related graft donors, with transient mixed chimerism. Study-level points and caveats: Tolerant patients' donor-specific Tregs expanded beyond overall Tregs, suggesting antigen-driven growth. Biological reproducibility was not directly addressed, but technical replication error appeared minimal.

Profiled with immunoSEQ multiplex PCR; TCRdb holds only in-frame clones, not every one. The sample has tens of thousands of clones, around 90% seen once; the top ten hold around 1.4%. The sample here was CD4+ T cells from blood (PBMCs), taken 24 months after the transplant. The V and J genes are TRBV27 and TRBJ1-1, with 7 bases that match TRBD1. The sequence was collected from a human patient who received a combined kidney and bone marrow transplant. These T cells may partly come from the graft donor. The CDR3, as DNA: TGTGCCAGCAGTATCGACAGGGTTGGCGGCACTGAAGCTTTCTTT. Its protein product is CASSIDRVGGTEAFF.